The present T cell receptor beta chain was sequenced within a study of blood T cell repertoires in COVID-19. Turning to the study itself: Sample material is recorded as cDNA or gDNA derived from T cells, B-cell-depleted T cells, or PBMCs.

The CDR3 is made up of 14 amino acids. The V gene lost 1 base and the J gene lost 2 bases, with 10 bases spanning the gap. Germline V gives CDR1 SGHRS, CDR2 YFSETQ. Repertoires were generated with immunoSEQ multiplex PCR, while TCRdb's copy carries only in-frame clones and drops some. The sample includes 95,000 to 120,000 clones, more than 75% of them seen just once. This rearrangement joins TRBV5-1 to TRBJ2-7, with a tentative D call TRBD2 (5 bases). The sequencing input was peripheral blood. This receptor was obtained from a woman aged 40 to 49 with acute or convalescent COVID-19. CDR3 in amino acids: CASSLFAEAYEQYF. The CDR3 DNA sequence: TGCGCCAGCAGCTTGTTCGCGGAGGCCTACGAGCAGTACTTC.